A single sample gave rise to the 9 T cell receptor beta chains below, sequenced in a study of neurological immune-mediated disorders (dated 2019 in TCRdb). According to the study, the label for this sample's time point signals: longitudinal time-point 3. Libraries came from 5' RACE. Instrument on record: Illumina HiSeq 2500. TCRdb reanalyzed the raw reads on its own, using fastp at Q25 for trimming and MiXCR for clone calling, and kept in-frame beta chains. Rows are combined by CDR3 protein, so each entry shows the most common genes and DNA. The sample table holds roughly 57,000 distinct CDR3 sequences, of which about 8% were seen once. The ten largest clonotypes hold over 1.5% of the sample. Source material: PBMCs. The origin of the receptors is a woman aged 40 to 50 in good health.

There are many counts of this clonotype. The CDR3, as DNA: TGTGCCACCAGCAGTCATCCCGGGGGGGCAGATACGCAGTATTTT. This sequence encodes CATSSHPGGADTQYF. The chain joins TRBV15 to TRBJ2-3, with 8 nucleotides matching TRBD2. The CDR3 totals 15 residues. Germline V gene lookup returns CDR1 LNHNV and CDR2 YYDKDF (reference sequence). Germline trimming cut 3 bases from V and 4 bases from J; bases unmatched to any gene: 6. Full variable domain (outside the CDR3, taken from reference TRBV15 and TRBJ2-3): DAMVIQNPRYQVTQFGKPVTLSCSQTLNHNVMYWYQQKSSQAPKLLFHYYDKDFNNEADTPDNFQSRRPNTSFCFLDIRSPGLGDTAMYLCATSSHPGGADTQYFGPGTRLTVL.

This clonotype was counted only a few times. The chain is built from TRBV2 and TRBJ2-7; D possibly corresponds to TRBD1 (5 bases). Germline V lookup: CDR1 SNHLY, CDR2 FYNNEI. This CDR3 is built from 16 residues. The V gene lost 8 bases and the J gene lost 5 bases, with 25 bases spanning the gap. The CDR3 sequence: CASGPVRQSYGNEQYF. CDR3 DNA sequence: TGTGCCAGCGGACCGGTCAGACAGTCCTATGGGAACGAGCAGTACTTC.

This clonotype was recorded many times. The chain has TRBV5-1 and TRBJ2-3; the match to TRBD2 covers 8 bases. J lost 5 bases, V lost 0 bases, and 11 bases had no gene match. CDR1 and CDR2 (germline): SGHRS, YFSETQ. The CDR3 contains 17 residues. The CDR3 DNA is TGCGCCAGCAGCTTGGCGTATACTAGCGGCCTGGGAGATACGCAGTATTTT. Amino acid sequence: CASSLAYTSGLGDTQYF.

This clonotype has at least ten counts. V usage is TRBV7-2 and J usage is TRBJ2-1, with 13 bases identical to TRBD2. Trimming removed 6 bases from V and 1 base from J; junction bases left unmatched: 3. Germline V CDR1 and CDR2: SGHTA, FQGNSA. The CDR3 is 16 residues long. The CDR3 protein is CASRRGLAGSYNEQFF. The DNA of the CDR3 is TGTGCCAGCAGACGGGGACTAGCGGGGTCCTACAATGAGCAGTTCTTC.

V is TRBV4-3 and J is TRBJ1-3; D not certain. Trimming removed 0 bases at V and 8 bases at J, with 14 bases between. Germline V CDR1 and CDR2: LGHNA, YSLEER. The CDR3 has 15 residues. The CDR3 here is CASSQDGLSEDTIYF. The CDR3, as DNA: TGCGCCAGCAGCCAAGACGGCCTCTCGGAGGACACCATATATTTT.

The sample holds many counts of this clonotype. The CDR3 DNA reads as TGCGCCAGCAGCCAAGAAGCCCAGAGCCTAGGAGCTTTCTTT. It codes for CASSQEAQSLGAFF. The chain recombines TRBV4-1 with TRBJ1-1; D not certain. CDR1 is MGHRA and CDR2 is YSYEKL in the germline V gene. The CDR3 runs 14 residues. V lost 0 bases, J lost 10 bases, and 15 bases lay in between.

This clonotype has at least ten counts. The J gene is TRBJ2-5, the V gene TRBV20-1; D might be TRBD1 (6 bases). The CDR3 length is 14 residues. Trimming stripped 0 bases from V and 5 bases from J, with 13 bases between. Germline V CDR1 and CDR2: DFQATT, SNEGSKA (reference sequence). CDR3 sequence: CSARDSQGLETQYF. The CDR3 DNA reads TGCAGTGCTAGAGATTCCCAGGGGTTGGAGACCCAGTACTTC.

This clonotype was counted many times. This chain joins TRBV27 and TRBJ1-5; TRBD1 matches 9 bases. This CDR3 contains 15 residues. Germline CDR1 and CDR2: MNHEY and SMNVEV (reference sequence). V was pared by 5 bases and J by 7 bases, with 9 bases of the junction left unmatched. The CDR3 nucleotides read TGTGCCAGCAGTCCAGAGGGACAGGGAGGGCAGCCCCAGCATTTT. It translates to CASSPEGQGGQPQHF.

This clonotype was found many times. The rearrangement uses TRBV4-2 and TRBJ2-3; possibly TRBD2 for D (5 bases). The CDR3 length is 15 residues. The germline CDR1 and CDR2 sequences are LGHNA and YNFKEQ. V was pared by 0 bases and J by 4 bases, with 11 bases between. CDR3 loop: CASSQEVTRADTQYF. CDR3 in DNA: TGTGCCAGCAGCCAAGAAGTAACGCGGGCAGATACGCAGTATTTT.